The rows below give T cell receptor beta chains drawn from one sample of a study of blood T cell repertoires in COVID-19. Method: immunoSEQ multiplex PCR; TCRdb's copy keeps in-frame clones and lacks some. The data hold nearly 90,000 clones, with roughly 91% observed a single time. Sample: peripheral blood. These receptors were taken from a man aged 18 to 35 with COVID-19, enrolled during active disease. Each CDR3 is given with its conserved first and last residue. D genes are given only for firm matches. For some rows the clone size is stated as once, few or many, or as a class when expanded; others skip it.

V,size,D,J,DNA,CDR3
TRBV18,.,TRBD2,TRBJ2-7,TGTGCCAGCTCACCCCTGGCGACTAGCGGAACCTACGAGCAGTACTTC,CASSPLATSGTYEQYF
TRBV5-1,.,.,TRBJ2-7,TGCGCCAGCAGCTCCACAGGGCCTTACGAGCAGTACTTC,CASSSTGPYEQYF
TRBV25-1,once,.,TRBJ2-7,TGTGCCAGCAGCGCCGAATGGGACACGTTCTACGAGCAGTACTTC,CASSAEWDTFYEQYF
TRBV7-2,.,.,TRBJ2-5,TGTGCCAGCAGCTTAAGGATGGGCGGGCTAGAGACCCAGTACTTC,CASSLRMGGLETQYF
TRBV6-1,.,.,TRBJ1-2,TGTGCCAGCAGTGAAGATACCGGTGCTGGCTACACCTTC,CASSEDTGAGYTF
TRBV12-2,.,.,TRBJ2-1,TGTGCAAGTCGCTTCTATCGACTAGCGGTGGGTAATGAGCAGTTCTTC,CASRFYRLAVGNEQFF
TRBV5-5,.,TRBD1,TRBJ1-4,TGTGCCAGCAGCTTTACAGGGGCCGGCAACGAAAAACTGCTTTTT,CASSFTGAGNEKLLF
TRBV2,.,.,TRBJ1-1,TGTGCCAGCAGTGATGGGAGAAGAACTGAAGCTTTCTTT,CASSDGRRTEAFF
TRBV18,once,TRBD2,TRBJ2-7,TGTGCCAGCTCAGCCGGACTAGCGGGGAGGCACTACGAGCAGTACTTC,CASSAGLAGRHYEQYF
TRBV27,.,.,TRBJ1-5,TGTGCCAGCAGTTTGGCGCCGGGTTTTCAGCCCCAGCATTTT,CASSLAPGFQPQHF
TRBV19,.,.,TRBJ2-2,TGTGCCAGTGCCCTAGGGCAGGGCATACCCACCGGGGAGCTGTTTTTT,CASALGQGIPTGELFF
TRBV5-1,.,TRBD1,TRBJ2-5,TGCGCCAGCAGCGGGACAGGGGGCTGGAGAGAGACCCAGTACTTC,CASSGTGGWRETQYF
TRBV3-1/TRBV3-2,once,.,TRBJ2-2,TGTGCCAGCAGCCAAGTCGGAAGAGGGCCGAACACCGGGGAGCTGTTTTTT,CASSQVGRGPNTGELFF
TRBV7-9,.,.,TRBJ2-6,TGTGCCAGCAGCTTAGTCTGGGCTTCGGGGGCCAACGTCCTGACTTTC,CASSLVWASGANVLTF
TRBV6-5,.,TRBD1,TRBJ2-7,TGTGCCAGCAGTCCCGGGACAGGTCTAACCTACGAGCAGTACTTC,CASSPGTGLTYEQYF
TRBV28,once,.,TRBJ2-7,TGTGCCAGCAGCCCCCAAATGGGGGGGCGCTCCTACGAGCAGTACTTC,CASSPQMGGRSYEQYF
TRBV2,.,TRBD2,TRBJ2-7,TGTGCCAGTAAGCGGGATAGAGGATTTGGCGAGCAGTACTTC,CASKRDRGFGEQYF
TRBV3-1/TRBV3-2,.,.,TRBJ2-5,TGTGCCAGCAGCCAGCGGGGCCAAGAGACCCAGTACTTC,CASSQRGQETQYF
TRBV4-1,.,.,TRBJ1-3,TGCGCCAGCAGCCAAGTGGCCTCTGGAAACACCATATATTTT,CASSQVASGNTIYF
TRBV5-1,few,.,TRBJ1-5,TGCGCCAGCAGTCCCAAGGGAGATAGCAATCAGCCCCAGCATTTT,CASSPKGDSNQPQHF
TRBV15,.,TRBD2,TRBJ2-1,TGTGCCACCGGGCGGGAGAGTAGATATGAGCAGTTCTTC,CATGRESRYEQFF
TRBV3-1/TRBV3-2,.,TRBD1,TRBJ2-7,TGTGCCAGCAGCCAAGATATGACAGGGCGTCGGGAGCAGTACTTC,CASSQDMTGRREQYF
TRBV4-1,.,TRBD2,TRBJ2-7,TGCGCCAGCAGCCACGGGACTAGCGGGAGGTGGGAGCAGTACTTC,CASSHGTSGRWEQYF
TRBV9,.,TRBD1,TRBJ1-1,TGTGCCAGCAGCGCACAGGGGGCGCAAATAAGGGACACTGAAGCTTTCTTT,CASSAQGAQIRDTEAFF
TRBV4-3,.,.,TRBJ2-7,TGCGCCAGCAGCCAAGATGAGGGTTTTGGTCGCGAGCAGTACTTC,CASSQDEGFGREQYF
TRBV2,.,TRBD2,TRBJ2-1,TGTGCCAGCATTCGGACTAGCGGGGGAGGGTACAATGAGCAGTTCTTC,CASIRTSGGGYNEQFF
TRBV20-1,.,TRBD2,TRBJ2-3,TGCAGTGCTAGTAGCGGGAGTCGCACAGATACGCAGTATTTT,CSASSGSRTDTQYF
TRBV7-2,.,.,TRBJ2-7,TGTGCCAGCAGCTTAGGGCCAGGGGCGTTATACGAGCAGTACTTC,CASSLGPGALYEQYF
TRBV15,.,.,TRBJ2-7,TGTGCCACCAGCAGAGATTGGCCTCCTTCCTACGAGCAGTACTTC,CATSRDWPPSYEQYF
TRBV12-3/TRBV12-4,.,TRBD1,TRBJ1-2,TGTGCCAGCAGGTCCCGGGACAGTCTCGCCTTC,CASRSRDSLAF
TRBV7-9,.,.,TRBJ2-1,TGTGCCAGCAGCGGAAAGACAGGACTCTCCTACAATGAGCAGTTCTTC,CASSGKTGLSYNEQFF
TRBV7-2,.,TRBD1,TRBJ2-2,TGTGCCAGCAGCAACCGGGACAGGGGCACCGGGGAGCTGTTTTTT,CASSNRDRGTGELFF
TRBV11-1,once,TRBD1,TRBJ1-5,TGTGCCAGCAGCTCAGGGACAGACAGCAATCAGCCCCAGCATTTT,CASSSGTDSNQPQHF
TRBV7-9,.,.,TRBJ1-2,TGTGCCAGCAGCTTAGCGGCAGTCTATGGCTACACCTTC,CASSLAAVYGYTF
TRBV10-1,.,TRBD2,TRBJ2-3,TGCGCCAGCAGTGAGTCGAAACCCACTAGCGGGAGTGGCGCAGATACGCAGTATTTT,CASSESKPTSGSGADTQYF
TRBV6-5,.,.,TRBJ2-1,TGTGCCAGCACCAGAGGTCCAGCCTGGCGTGGTGAGCAGTTCTTC,CASTRGPAWRGEQFF
TRBV19,.,.,TRBJ2-7,TGTGCCAGTAGTATCATCGGGGGGCTATCGCCCTACGAGCAGTACTTC,CASSIIGGLSPYEQYF
TRBV13,.,TRBD1,TRBJ2-7,TGTGCCAGCAGGCTAAAAGGGACAGTCCCCTACGAGCAGTACTTC,CASRLKGTVPYEQYF
TRBV7-6,.,.,TRBJ1-2,TGTGCCAGCAGCCCGGATGGTGGCGGAGGATATGGCTACACCTTC,CASSPDGGGGYGYTF
TRBV6-5,.,TRBD1,TRBJ2-7,TGTGCCAGCAGTCAGGGGGCGGCCTACGAGCAGTACTTC,CASSQGAAYEQYF
TRBV6-1,.,TRBD1,TRBJ2-1,TGTGCCAGCAGTGAATGGGGGGACAGGGCCTGGCACAATGAGCAGTTCTTC,CASSEWGDRAWHNEQFF